The 19 T cell receptor beta chains in this list originate from one sample, sequenced in a study of T cell responses to AZD1222 COVID-19 vaccine (dated by TCRdb to the early 2020s). Library creation used the immunoSEQ multiplex PCR assay. Drawn from immuneACCESS, this table holds only the in-frame rearrangements with V and J called that TCRdb kept. Clones are partly lost; checked studies trace under half to an unresolved V gene and leave the rest unexplained. This sample has some 150,000 clones in its table, and over 75% of those were observed once. Less than 9.5% of the sample is in the top ten clones. The time point label of this sample denotes: about 28 days (+/-7) after the second vaccine dose. The treatment or condition label corresponds to: meningococcal conjugate vaccine given as trial control. The sample was peripheral blood, taken 28 days after the second dose of the MenACWY control vaccine. These receptors were taken from an adult who received the MenACWY meningococcal vaccine as a control.

The chain employs TRBV6-2 or TRBV6-3 and TRBJ2-7; D gene ambiguous. Between the trimmed V and J ends, which lost 2 bases and 2 bases, there was a span of 7 bases. Germline V CDR1 and CDR2: MNHEY, SVGEGT. This CDR3 has 13 residues. CDR3: CASSYPIPYEQYF. The CDR3 bases are TGTGCCAGCAGTTACCCGATCCCCTACGAGCAGTACTTC.

This rearrangement joins TRBV6-5 to TRBJ1-6; the D gene is possibly TRBD1 (6 bases). Trimming stripped 10 bases from V and 0 bases from J, with 13 bases between. Per the germline V gene, CDR1 is MNHEY and CDR2 is SVGAGI. The CDR3 extends over 15 amino acids. The CDR3 loop is CATKGGFSYNSPLHF. The CDR3, as DNA: TGTGCCACCAAGGGGGGATTCTCCTATAATTCACCCCTCCACTTT.

The V gene is TRBV20-1, the J gene TRBJ1-1, with unresolved D. Germline V lookup: CDR1 DFQATT, CDR2 SNEGSKA (reference sequence). The CDR3 length is 11 residues. Trimming shortened V by 5 bases and J by 5 bases, and 9 bases separated the two germline ends. Here the CDR3 DNA reads TGCAGTGCTCAAAGGAAGACTGAAGCTTTCTTT. As protein: CSAQRKTEAFF.

V and J are TRBV7-2 and TRBJ1-1; D is unclear. V was pared by 3 bases and J by 1 base, with 9 bases between. The CDR3 contains 14 residues. The V gene's germline CDR1 is SGHTA and CDR2 FQGNSA. The CDR3 sequence: CASSLSSPNTEAFF. CDR3 nucleotide sequence: TGTGCCAGCAGCTTGTCTAGTCCGAACACTGAAGCTTTCTTT.

The chain joins TRBV2 to TRBJ1-2; D is uncertain. Trimming shortened V by 6 bases and J by 4 bases, and 15 bases separated the two germline ends. This CDR3 has 14 amino acids. Germline assignment: CDR1 SNHLY and CDR2 FYNNEI. Here the CDR3 reads CASSRLGVVYGYTF. The CDR3 coding sequence is TGTGCCAGCAGCCGACTTGGGGTTGTCTATGGCTACACCTTC.

The genes are TRBV4-2 and TRBJ1-2; 11 bases align to TRBD1. The CDR3 has 14 amino acids. Germline CDR1 and CDR2: LGHNA and YNFKEQ. V was pared by 1 base and J by 8 bases, with 3 bases of the junction left unmatched. CDR3 bases: TGTGCCAGCAGCCAAGGGACAGGGGGCATCGGCTACACCTTC. The encoded protein is CASSQGTGGIGYTF.

The chain uses TRBV7-2 and TRBJ1-6; D is ambiguous. V lost 8 bases to trimming and J lost 9 bases, with 14 bases between them. The germline CDR1 and CDR2 sequences are SGHTA and FQGNSA. This CDR3 has 13 residues. The CDR3 loop is CASSGVSGSPLHF. The DNA for the CDR3 is TGTGCCAGCTCCGGAGTATCGGGTTCACCCCTCCACTTT.

The J gene is TRBJ1-1, the V gene TRBV28, with 7 bases lining up with TRBD1. This CDR3 has 15 residues. CDR1 MDHEN and CDR2 SYDVKM come from the germline V gene. Unmatched junction bases numbered 8, after V lost 2 bases and J lost 5 bases. The CDR3 DNA reads as TGTGCCAGCAGTTTAAGTCAGGGGGGTCGGACTGAAGCTTTCTTT. Its translation: CASSLSQGGRTEAFF.

This sequence joins TRBV7-2 and TRBJ2-1, with unresolved D. This CDR3 has 15 residues. Germline assignment: CDR1 SGHTA and CDR2 FQGNSA. V was trimmed by 1 base and J by 1 base, leaving 8 bases between them. The CDR3 loop is CASSLGAASYNEQFF. DNA for the CDR3: TGTGCCAGCAGCTTAGGGGCAGCATCCTACAATGAGCAGTTCTTC.

V gene TRBV3-1 (or the pseudogene TRBV3-2) combines with J gene TRBJ1-1, with no clear D. This CDR3 is 13 amino acids long. V lost 1 base, J lost 4 bases, and 7 bases lay in between. Germline-derived CDR1 and CDR2 are LGHDT and YNNKEL (reference sequence). This CDR3 is CASSQGPFTEAFF. As DNA, the CDR3 is TGTGCCAGCAGCCAAGGACCGTTCACTGAAGCTTTCTTT.

The chain recombines TRBV5-1 with TRBJ2-5; D might be TRBD1 (5 bases). The CDR3 sequence is 13 residues long. Trimming took 2 bases from V and 5 from J, leaving 10 bases between them. Germline assignment: CDR1 SGHRS and CDR2 YFSETQ. CDR3 nucleotides: TGCGCCAGCAGCTTTCAGGGCGCCGAGACCCAGTACTTC. It codes for CASSFQGAETQYF.

The V call is TRBV30, the J call TRBJ1-2, with a tentative D call TRBD1 (6 bases). CDR3 length: 12 residues. CDR1 GTSNPN and CDR2 SVGIG come from the germline V gene (reference sequence). V shed 5 bases and J shed 2 bases, with 9 bases lying between them. CDR3 amino acids: CAWGQGNYGYTF. CDR3 bases: TGTGCCTGGGGGCAGGGGAACTATGGCTACACCTTC. Filled out from reference TRBV30 and TRBJ1-2, the complete variable domain reads SQTIHQWPATLVQPVGSPLSLECTVEGTSNPNLYWYRQAAGRGLQLLFYSVGIGQISSEVPQNLSASRPQDRQFILSSKKLLLSDSGFYLCAWGQGNYGYTFGSGTRLTVV.

CDR3 bases: TGTGCCACCAGTGATCCCTCATCCCGAGCTACAGATACGCAGTATTTT. It translates to CATSDPSSRATDTQYF. The rearrangement links TRBV24-1 to TRBJ2-3, with D hard to call. Trimming removed 3 bases from V and 3 bases from J, with 15 bases in between. CDR3 length: 16 amino acids. CDR1 is KGHDR and CDR2 is SFDVKD in the germline V gene.

The rearrangement links TRBV6-5 to TRBJ2-3; D tentatively fits TRBD1 or TRBD2 (7 bases each). CDR1 and CDR2 from the germline V gene are MNHEY and SVGAGI. V lost 5 bases and J 4 bases, leaving 16 bases between the germline ends. The CDR3 has 15 amino acids. The chain's CDR3 is CASSKREGAPDTQYF. The DNA of the CDR3 is TGTGCCAGCAGTAAAAGGGAGGGGGCGCCAGATACGCAGTATTTT.

The J gene is TRBJ1-2, the V gene TRBV12-3 or TRBV12-4; no clear D gene. CDR3 length: 13 residues. V dropped 3 bases and J dropped 8 bases, with 13 bases sitting between them. The CDR3 bases are TGTGCCAGCAGTTTTGAGGGTAGAAGCGGCTACACCTTC. Its translation is CASSFEGRSGYTF.

The chain is built from TRBV28 and TRBJ1-3; possibly TRBD1 for D (5 bases). The germline CDR1 and CDR2 sequences are MDHEN and SYDVKM. V lost 5 bases, J lost 1 base, and 21 bases lay in between. The CDR3 sequence is 18 residues long. CDR3 DNA sequence: TGTGCCAGCAGTGCTCCCCGGGACTCATTTTCATCTGGAAACACCATATATTTT. Amino acid sequence: CASSAPRDSFSSGNTIYF.

The genes are TRBV7-9 and TRBJ1-6; D unclear. The CDR3 extends over 13 amino acids. V lost 2 bases, J lost 10 bases, and 9 bases lay in between. Germline V lookup: CDR1 SEHNR, CDR2 FQNEAQ (reference sequence). The CDR3 nucleotides read TGTGCCAGCAGCTTATCGGAGGGCTCACCCCTCCACTTT. Translating gives CASSLSEGSPLHF.

J is TRBJ1-1 and V is TRBV7-9; D gene uncertain. Deletions cut 2 bases from V and 5 bases from J, with 6 bases between. Germline CDR1 and CDR2: SEHNR and FQNEAQ (reference sequence). The CDR3 is 12 amino acids. This CDR3 is CASSLQVTEAFF. CDR3 coding DNA: TGTGCCAGCAGCTTACAGGTAACTGAAGCTTTCTTT.

The V call is TRBV5-1, the J call TRBJ1-1, with D possibly TRBD1 on 5 matching bases. Germline V gene sequence: CDR1 SGHRS, CDR2 YFSETQ. This CDR3 has 15 amino acids. V dropped 4 bases and J dropped 5 bases, with 18 bases sitting between them. For the CDR3, the DNA is TGCGCCAGCAGCGAAACCCAGTCCTGGGGGACTGAAGCTTTCTTT. It yields the protein CASSETQSWGTEAFF.